These T cell receptor beta chains were read from a single sample in a study of cytomegalovirus exposure and HLA in healthy donors. The method was immunoSEQ multiplex PCR; TCRdb's version includes in-frame clones alone and lacks a portion of them. Of under 75,000 clones listed, 80% to 95% are singletons. The sequenced material came from PBMCs. The source is a man aged 18 to 30 in good health and CMV-seropositive. Each CDR3 is given with its conserved first and last residue. Each record gives: J gene, D gene, CDR3 length, clone size, V gene, CDR3 protein, CDR3 DNA. D genes are given only for firm matches. Size is stated for part of the rows, as once, few or many counts, or as a class when the clone is expanded.

j_call: TRBJ2-7; d_call: TRBD2; cdr3_length: 15; clone_size: -; v_call: TRBV9; cdr3_aa: CASSIGTGGGYEQYF; cdr3_nt: TGTGCCAGCAGCATCGGGACGGGAGGGGGCTACGAGCAGTACTTC
j_call: TRBJ1-2; d_call: -; cdr3_length: 15; clone_size: -; v_call: TRBV27; cdr3_aa: CASGPPGQTNYGYTF; cdr3_nt: TGTGCCAGCGGCCCCCCGGGACAAACTAACTATGGCTACACCTTC
j_call: TRBJ1-1; d_call: TRBD1; cdr3_length: 15; clone_size: -; v_call: TRBV2; cdr3_aa: CASRTLGQTNTEAFF; cdr3_nt: TGTGCCAGCAGGACCCTGGGACAGACTAACACTGAAGCTTTCTTT
j_call: TRBJ1-4; d_call: TRBD1; cdr3_length: 15; clone_size: -; v_call: TRBV2; cdr3_aa: CASSDRDRGNEKLFF; cdr3_nt: TGTGCCAGCAGTGACCGGGACAGGGGTAATGAAAAACTGTTTTTT
j_call: TRBJ2-1; d_call: -; cdr3_length: 14; clone_size: once; v_call: TRBV5-1; cdr3_aa: CASSLQLGVGEQFF; cdr3_nt: TGCGCCAGCAGCTTACAACTAGGTGTAGGTGAGCAGTTCTTC
j_call: TRBJ1-1; d_call: -; cdr3_length: 16; clone_size: -; v_call: TRBV27; cdr3_aa: CASSLAYGQRATEAFF; cdr3_nt: TGTGCCAGCAGTCTAGCCTACGGACAGAGGGCCACTGAAGCTTTCTTT
j_call: TRBJ2-2; d_call: -; cdr3_length: 16; clone_size: -; v_call: TRBV4-2; cdr3_aa: CASSQDRGSVSGELFF; cdr3_nt: TGTGCCAGCAGCCAAGACCGGGGGTCCGTGTCCGGGGAGCTGTTTTTT
j_call: TRBJ2-3; d_call: TRBD2; cdr3_length: 17; clone_size: -; v_call: TRBV27; cdr3_aa: CASSFYPQRGGPDTQYF; cdr3_nt: TGTGCCAGCAGTTTCTACCCACAGCGGGGCGGGCCAGATACGCAGTATTTT
j_call: TRBJ2-1; d_call: -; cdr3_length: 14; clone_size: -; v_call: TRBV30; cdr3_aa: CAWSVGTSPYEQFF; cdr3_nt: TGTGCCTGGAGTGTAGGAACTAGTCCTTATGAGCAGTTCTTC
j_call: TRBJ2-7; d_call: -; cdr3_length: 12; clone_size: -; v_call: TRBV14; cdr3_aa: CASSQDYREQYF; cdr3_nt: TGTGCCAGCAGCCAAGATTATCGGGAGCAGTACTTC
j_call: TRBJ2-7; d_call: TRBD2; cdr3_length: 15; clone_size: -; v_call: TRBV10-3; cdr3_aa: CAISESSGSRYEQYF; cdr3_nt: TGTGCCATCAGTGAGTCCAGCGGGAGTAGATACGAGCAGTACTTC
j_call: TRBJ2-7; d_call: TRBD1; cdr3_length: 15; clone_size: -; v_call: TRBV4-1; cdr3_aa: CASSQAGQSLYEQYF; cdr3_nt: TGCGCCAGCAGCCAAGCGGGACAGAGCCTCTACGAGCAGTACTTC
j_call: TRBJ2-1; d_call: -; cdr3_length: 15; clone_size: -; v_call: TRBV5-4; cdr3_aa: CASSLDSRSYNEQFF; cdr3_nt: TGTGCCAGCAGCTTGGACTCACGATCCTACAATGAGCAGTTCTTC
j_call: TRBJ2-3; d_call: TRBD2; cdr3_length: 16; clone_size: -; v_call: TRBV9; cdr3_aa: CASSPGGGIEANTQYF; cdr3_nt: TGTGCCAGCAGCCCCGGGGGGGGGATTGAGGCAAATACGCAGTATTTT
j_call: TRBJ2-7; d_call: TRBD2; cdr3_length: 14; clone_size: -; v_call: TRBV6-5; cdr3_aa: CASSPGTSIYEQYF; cdr3_nt: TGTGCCAGCAGCCCCGGGACTAGCATTTACGAGCAGTACTTC
j_call: TRBJ2-3; d_call: TRBD1; cdr3_length: 14; clone_size: -; v_call: TRBV10-3; cdr3_aa: CATEQGGSTDTQYF; cdr3_nt: TGTGCCACCGAACAGGGGGGAAGCACAGATACGCAGTATTTT
j_call: TRBJ1-5; d_call: TRBD1; cdr3_length: 16; clone_size: -; v_call: TRBV28; cdr3_aa: CASSLSLGQGNQPQHF; cdr3_nt: TGTGCCAGCAGTTTATCCCTTGGACAGGGAAATCAGCCCCAGCATTTT
j_call: TRBJ2-1; d_call: -; cdr3_length: 14; clone_size: -; v_call: TRBV9; cdr3_aa: CASSPRTGYNEQFF; cdr3_nt: TGTGCCAGCAGCCCCCGGACTGGTTACAATGAGCAGTTCTTC
j_call: TRBJ1-2; d_call: TRBD1; cdr3_length: 13; clone_size: -; v_call: TRBV19; cdr3_aa: CASSQAGTDGYTF; cdr3_nt: TGTGCCAGTAGTCAGGCCGGGACAGACGGCTACACCTTC
j_call: TRBJ2-3; d_call: -; cdr3_length: 15; clone_size: -; v_call: TRBV11-2; cdr3_aa: CASSLEPGWGDTQYF; cdr3_nt: TGTGCCAGCAGCTTAGAACCCGGATGGGGCGATACGCAGTATTTT
j_call: TRBJ2-2; d_call: -; cdr3_length: 15; clone_size: -; v_call: TRBV19; cdr3_aa: CASSILAMNTGELFF; cdr3_nt: TGTGCCAGTAGTATCCTAGCGATGAACACCGGGGAGCTGTTTTTT
j_call: TRBJ1-4; d_call: -; cdr3_length: 15; clone_size: -; v_call: TRBV7-9; cdr3_aa: CASSLDTATNEKLFF; cdr3_nt: TGTGCCAGCAGCTTGGACACTGCAACTAATGAAAAACTGTTTTTT
j_call: TRBJ1-1; d_call: -; cdr3_length: 16; clone_size: -; v_call: TRBV4-2; cdr3_aa: CASSPAFGGKNTEAFF; cdr3_nt: TGTGCCAGCAGCCCAGCCTTCGGGGGAAAGAACACTGAAGCTTTCTTT
j_call: TRBJ1-1; d_call: -; cdr3_length: 15; clone_size: -; v_call: TRBV4-1; cdr3_aa: CASSQRTELNTEAFF; cdr3_nt: TGCGCCAGCAGCCAACGGACAGAGTTGAACACTGAAGCTTTCTTT
j_call: TRBJ1-4; d_call: -; cdr3_length: 14; clone_size: -; v_call: TRBV15; cdr3_aa: CATSPTGFREKLFF; cdr3_nt: TGTGCCACCAGCCCTACAGGGTTCAGGGAAAAACTGTTTTTT
j_call: TRBJ2-7; d_call: TRBD1; cdr3_length: 14; clone_size: -; v_call: TRBV5-6; cdr3_aa: CASSFLGGTYEQYF; cdr3_nt: TGTGCCAGCAGCTTCCTAGGGGGCACCTACGAGCAGTACTTC
j_call: TRBJ2-3; d_call: TRBD2; cdr3_length: 17; clone_size: -; v_call: TRBV4-1; cdr3_aa: CASSQGGAGGGTDMQYF; cdr3_nt: TGCGCCAGCAGCCAAGGGGGAGCGGGAGGCGGCACAGATATGCAGTATTTT
j_call: TRBJ1-1; d_call: -; cdr3_length: 16; clone_size: -; v_call: TRBV28; cdr3_aa: CASSPPRHRMNTEAFF; cdr3_nt: TGTGCCAGCAGTCCTCCCCGACACCGCATGAACACTGAAGCTTTCTTT
j_call: TRBJ2-7; d_call: TRBD1; cdr3_length: 15; clone_size: -; v_call: TRBV11-2; cdr3_aa: CASTLGQGWPYEQYF; cdr3_nt: TGTGCCAGCACCTTAGGACAGGGGTGGCCCTACGAGCAGTACTTC
j_call: TRBJ2-7; d_call: TRBD2; cdr3_length: 15; clone_size: -; v_call: TRBV6-5; cdr3_aa: CASRLRPGGRYEQYF; cdr3_nt: TGTGCCAGCAGACTCAGACCGGGGGGGAGGTACGAGCAGTACTTC
j_call: TRBJ2-1; d_call: -; cdr3_length: 14; clone_size: -; v_call: TRBV4-2; cdr3_aa: CASSLSRGRDEQFF; cdr3_nt: TGTGCCAGCAGCCTTTCGCGGGGAAGGGATGAGCAGTTCTTC
j_call: TRBJ2-5; d_call: -; cdr3_length: 14; clone_size: -; v_call: TRBV28; cdr3_aa: CASSDRGGVLTQYF; cdr3_nt: TGTGCCAGCAGTGACCGAGGGGGGGTTTTGACCCAGTACTTC
j_call: TRBJ1-2; d_call: -; cdr3_length: 12; clone_size: -; v_call: TRBV7-9; cdr3_aa: CASSVTGHGYTF; cdr3_nt: TGTGCCAGCAGCGTAACAGGGCATGGCTACACCTTC
j_call: TRBJ1-1; d_call: -; cdr3_length: 16; clone_size: -; v_call: TRBV7-3; cdr3_aa: CASSLIGGGGNTEAFF; cdr3_nt: TGTGCCAGCAGCTTAATTGGCGGGGGCGGGAACACTGAAGCTTTCTTT
j_call: TRBJ2-1; d_call: -; cdr3_length: 14; clone_size: few; v_call: TRBV2; cdr3_aa: CASSSRTADNEQFF; cdr3_nt: TGTGCCAGCAGTAGCAGGACAGCGGACAATGAGCAGTTCTTC
j_call: TRBJ1-2; d_call: -; cdr3_length: 14; clone_size: -; v_call: TRBV11-2; cdr3_aa: CASSSERGGKGYTF; cdr3_nt: TGTGCCAGCAGCTCGGAACGGGGAGGAAAAGGCTACACCTTC
j_call: TRBJ1-5; d_call: -; cdr3_length: 14; clone_size: -; v_call: TRBV6-6; cdr3_aa: CASTVTQGIQPQHF; cdr3_nt: TGTGCCAGCACCGTAACTCAGGGAATTCAGCCCCAGCATTTT
j_call: TRBJ2-7; d_call: -; cdr3_length: 15; clone_size: -; v_call: TRBV27; cdr3_aa: CASSSLQGPSYEQYF; cdr3_nt: TGTGCCAGCAGTTCGCTTCAGGGGCCCTCCTACGAGCAGTACTTC
j_call: TRBJ1-3; d_call: -; cdr3_length: 14; clone_size: -; v_call: TRBV10-3; cdr3_aa: CAISGGDSGNTIYF; cdr3_nt: TGTGCCATCAGTGGCGGGGACTCTGGAAACACCATATATTTT
j_call: TRBJ2-7; d_call: -; cdr3_length: 15; clone_size: once; v_call: TRBV10-3; cdr3_aa: CAISEMVGPQDEQYF; cdr3_nt: TGTGCCATCAGTGAGATGGTTGGGCCCCAGGACGAGCAGTACTTC
j_call: TRBJ1-2; d_call: -; cdr3_length: 11; clone_size: -; v_call: TRBV29-1; cdr3_aa: CSVGQVDGYTF; cdr3_nt: TGCAGCGTCGGCCAGGTAGATGGCTACACCTTC
j_call: TRBJ2-2; d_call: TRBD2; cdr3_length: 15; clone_size: -; v_call: TRBV5-1; cdr3_aa: CASSSGGGRTGELFF; cdr3_nt: TGCGCCAGCAGCTCTGGGGGAGGGCGCACCGGGGAGCTGTTTTTT
j_call: TRBJ1-5; d_call: -; cdr3_length: 13; clone_size: -; v_call: TRBV2; cdr3_aa: CASSEVYSQPQHF; cdr3_nt: TGTGCCAGCAGTGAGGTATACTCTCAGCCCCAGCATTTT
j_call: TRBJ1-1; d_call: TRBD1; cdr3_length: 15; clone_size: -; v_call: TRBV27; cdr3_aa: CASSLLGDDRGEAFF; cdr3_nt: TGTGCCAGCAGTTTATTAGGGGACGACAGGGGAGAAGCTTTCTTT
j_call: TRBJ1-4; d_call: -; cdr3_length: 12; clone_size: -; v_call: TRBV30; cdr3_aa: CAWSGQWGKLFF; cdr3_nt: TGTGCCTGGAGTGGGCAGTGGGGCAAACTGTTTTTT
j_call: TRBJ2-7; d_call: TRBD1; cdr3_length: 15; clone_size: -; v_call: TRBV27; cdr3_aa: CASSSAGTAHYEQYF; cdr3_nt: TGTGCCAGCAGTTCAGCCGGGACAGCCCACTACGAGCAGTACTTC
j_call: TRBJ2-2; d_call: -; cdr3_length: 14; clone_size: -; v_call: TRBV29-1; cdr3_aa: CSVQQGWGTGELFF; cdr3_nt: TGCAGCGTTCAACAGGGTTGGGGCACCGGGGAGCTGTTTTTT